Listed here are 5 T cell receptor beta chains from one sample, sequenced in a study of a mutant IDH1 vaccine in newly diagnosed glioma. Measured with immunoSEQ multiplex PCR; TCRdb has only the in-frame clones, and not every one. The repertoire holds roughly 60,000 clones, 74% seen once, with over 4% in the top ten. Time point indicated: week 35, safety follow-up. Doses consisted of 300 ug of mutant IDH1 20-mer peptide each, paired with topical imiquimod. The antigens these receptors bind are not known. The starting material was PBMCs, obtained from a glioma patient whose treatment included an IDH1 peptide vaccine. These receptors all come from a middle-aged man with glioma.

The chain carries TRBV5-1 and TRBJ1-5, with D unclear. Per the germline V gene, CDR1 is SGHRS and CDR2 is YFSETQ. Trimming removed 0 bases at V and 0 bases at J, with 10 bases between. This CDR3 has 16 residues. In DNA form, the CDR3 reads TGCGCCAGCAGCTTGGGGGCGGGGAATAGCAATCAGCCCCAGCATTTT. Encoded protein: CASSLGAGNSNQPQHF.

The V call is TRBV5-6, the J call TRBJ1-1; no clear D. The CDR3 covers 11 residues. V lost 5 bases to trimming and J lost 1 base, with 3 bases between them. CDR1 is SGHDT, CDR2 YYEEEE, per germline. Written as DNA, the CDR3 is TGTGCCAGCAGGGGGAACACTGAAGCTTTCTTT. Its protein is CASRGNTEAFF. Full variable domain (rest looked up from reference TRBV5-6 and TRBJ1-1): DAGVTQSPTHLIKTRGQQVTLRCSPKSGHDTVSWYQQALGQGPQFIFQYYEEEERQRGNFPDRFSGHQFPNYSSELNVNALLLGDSALYLCASRGNTEAFFGQGTRLTVV.

The chain uses TRBV7-9 and TRBJ1-5, with 7 positions matching TRBD1. The length of the CDR3 is 14 residues. The germline gives CDR1 SEHNR, CDR2 FQNEAQ (reference sequence). The CDR3 loop is CATQLTGGNQPQHF. The CDR3 region has the DNA TGTGCTACCCAGCTCACAGGGGGCAATCAGCCCCAGCATTTT. The complete variable domain, with remaining parts taken from reference TRBV7-9 and TRBJ1-5, reads DTGVSQNPRHKITKRGQNVTFRCDPISEHNRLYWYRQTLGQGPEFLTYFQNEAQLEKSRLLSDRFSAERPKGSFSTLEIQRTEQGDSAMYLCATQLTGGNQPQHFGDGTRLSIL.

This sequence joins TRBV6-5 and TRBJ1-2; TRBD1 matches at 7 bases. In germline, CDR1 is MNHEY, CDR2 SVGAGI. The CDR3 has 13 amino acids. Unmatched junction bases numbered 8, after V lost 5 bases and J lost 8 bases. CDR3 coding DNA: TGTGCCAGCAGTCCCCGAGGGGGCCCCGGCTACACCTTC. Its protein is CASSPRGGPGYTF.

This clone was detected only a few times. This chain connects TRBV18 to TRBJ1-1; no reliable D call. The CDR3 is 13 amino acids. Deletions cut 5 bases from V and 0 bases from J, with 7 bases between. Germline CDR1 and CDR2: KGHSH and LQKENI. The CDR3 bases are TGTGCCAGCTCAAGTGAGCTGAACACTGAAGCTTTCTTT. The encoded protein is CASSSELNTEAFF.